Presented here are 2 T cell receptor beta chains from one specimen sequenced in a study of blood T cell repertoires in COVID-19. The protocol was immunoSEQ multiplex PCR, while the TCRdb copy is restricted to in-frame clones and leaves out a portion. The sample carries fewer than 450,000 clones, around 87% recorded once. Sequencing used peripheral blood. The receptors originated from a woman aged 50 to 65 with COVID-19, enrolled during active disease.

The chain couples TRBV7-2 to TRBJ1-2; 10 nucleotides agree with TRBD1. V was pared by 5 bases and J by 3 bases, with 9 bases of the junction left unmatched. Looked up from germline, CDR1 is SGHTA and CDR2 is FQGNSA. The CDR3 runs 16 residues. Written as DNA, the CDR3 is TGTGCCAGCAGCCTCAGACAGGGGGCGGTGGACTATGGCTACACCTTC. Residues: CASSLRQGAVDYGYTF.

The V gene is TRBV6-5, the J gene TRBJ1-1; 7 bases align to TRBD1. The CDR3 covers 14 residues. From germline, CDR1 is MNHEY and CDR2 SVGAGI. Germline trimming cut 6 bases from V and 2 bases from J; bases unmatched to any gene: 6. The CDR3 nucleotides are TGTGCCAGCAGGAACGACAGGGTTAACACTGAAGCTTTCTTT. Translating gives CASRNDRVNTEAFF.